This note documents a single TCR beta chain sequence. Its specificity is not known. The donors (healthy individuals) were bone marrow donors. With 60 Vbeta and 13 Jbeta primers, the PCR was carried out. Profiling relied on immunoSEQ multiplex PCR, and the TCRdb table lists in-frame clones only, not all of them. The sample table includes 150,000 or so clones. The sample originates from a study of cytomegalovirus exposure and HLA in healthy donors. Findings of the study overall: Donor immune exposure was known only as CMV serostatus.

The CDR3 contains 14 residues. V shed 5 bases, J shed 4 bases, and the junction held 5 bases outside the gene matches. CDR1 is SGDLS, CDR2 YYNGEE, per germline. The TCR comes from a woman between 18 and 29 years old in good health and CMV-seronegative. The chain employs TRBV9 and TRBJ1-5, with 8 bases identical to TRBD1. Sequencing input: PBMCs. This CDR3 reads CASRTGETNQPQHF. In nucleotides, the CDR3 is TGTGCCAGCAGGACAGGGGAAACTAATCAGCCCCAGCATTTT.